This TCR beta chain was sequenced in a study of T cells in localized non-small cell lung cancer. The study's findings and limits: A median of roughly 50 of the top 100 tumor clones appeared in adjacent lung, which was paired and uninvolved.

In regard to this clone: No antigen is known for it.

V trimming: 3 bases; J trimming: 0 bases; junction bases outside the gene matches: 4. The CDR3 runs 15 residues. Germline CDR1 reads MNHNS; CDR2 reads SASEGT. Method: immunoSEQ multiplex PCR; TCRdb's copy keeps in-frame clones and lacks some. The top ten clones hold roughly 4% of a sample with about 52,000 clones, about three quarters of them seen once. Sequenced material: PBMCs, taken before any cancer treatment. This chain connects TRBV6-1 to TRBJ2-7; TRBD1 matches at 8 bases. The clonotype originates from a woman aged 35-70 years with stage II lung adenocarcinoma. CDR3 in amino acids: CASSEARGLSYEQYF. The CDR3 nucleotides read TGTGCCAGCAGTGAGGCCAGGGGGCTCTCCTACGAGCAGTACTTC.